This T cell receptor beta chain originates from a study of shared clonotypes between healthy human individuals. Study overall: The study used three CD4 naive, three CD4 memory, two CD8 naive and one CD8 memory plate per donor. Study results and caveats: Naive subsets, compared against memory subsets, generally had larger estimated richness values.

Sequencing used immunoSEQ multiplex PCR; TCRdb keeps in-frame clones, though not all of them. The sample holds some 900,000 clones; roughly 72% are singletons and the top ten take approximately 1.5%. This clone was recorded many times. Its cognate antigen is unknown. This specimen includes other DNA sequences encoding the same CDR3. This CDR3 is built from 13 residues. Trimming removed 1 base from V and 8 bases from J, with 8 bases in between. CDR1 is LNHDA, CDR2 SQIVND, per germline (reference sequence). Free of recent acute infections or vaccinations, the donors were healthy HIV-negative adults. The genes are TRBV19 and TRBJ1-4; D is uncertain. This TCR was sampled from a young man in good health. Sequenced sample: memory CD4+ T cells sorted from blood. The sample's subset: CD45RA-negative fraction. The CDR3 nucleotides read TGTGCCAGTAGTATAGCTGTGGGAGAAAAACTGTTTTTT. Its protein is CASSIAVGEKLFF.